The sequence of this TCR beta chain was determined in a study of PD-1 blockade in classical Hodgkin lymphoma. Study-level background: Patients were dosed intravenously with nivolumab at 3 mg/kg every 2 weeks.

Broader study findings: Lower baseline TCR diversity was reported for newly diagnosed patients than for healthy donors. Complete responders' diversity at baseline resembled that of newly diagnosed patients.

On this clone: Its antigen is undetermined.

Each patient experienced a relapse that followed autologous stem cell transplantation, and brentuximab vedotin exposure varied. Profiling relied on immunoSEQ multiplex PCR, and the TCRdb table lists in-frame clones only, not all of them. The sample lists about 50,000 clones; around 90% were seen once. The CDR3 is 15 residues long. Germline values: CDR1 SGHRS, CDR2 YFSETQ. V was pared by 4 bases and J by 5 bases, with 18 bases between. V is TRBV5-1 and J is TRBJ1-1; perhaps TRBD1 as D (6 bases). This clonotype originated in a human donor with classical Hodgkin lymphoma. The sample consisted of peripheral blood mononuclear cells (PBMCs), taken before the second cycle of nivolumab. The CDR3 here is CASSRRFGGGTEAFF. The CDR3 DNA reads TGCGCCAGCAGCCGCCGTTTTGGGGGCGGGACTGAAGCTTTCTTT.